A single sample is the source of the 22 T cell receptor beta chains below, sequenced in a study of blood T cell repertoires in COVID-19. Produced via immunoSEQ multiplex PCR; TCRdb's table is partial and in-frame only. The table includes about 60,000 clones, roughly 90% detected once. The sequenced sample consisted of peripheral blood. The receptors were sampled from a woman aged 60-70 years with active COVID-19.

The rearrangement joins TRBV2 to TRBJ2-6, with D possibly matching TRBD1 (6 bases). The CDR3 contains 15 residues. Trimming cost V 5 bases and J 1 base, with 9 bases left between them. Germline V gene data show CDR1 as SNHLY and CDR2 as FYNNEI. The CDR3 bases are TGTGCCAGCAGTACCGACAGGTCTGGGGCCAACGTCCTGACTTTC. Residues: CASSTDRSGANVLTF.

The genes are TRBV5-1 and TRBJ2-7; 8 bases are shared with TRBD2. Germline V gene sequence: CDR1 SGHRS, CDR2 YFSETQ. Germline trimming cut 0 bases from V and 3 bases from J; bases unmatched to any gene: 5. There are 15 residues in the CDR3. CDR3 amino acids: CASSLARRGDYEQYF. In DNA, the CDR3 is TGCGCCAGCAGCTTGGCGAGGCGGGGGGACTACGAGCAGTACTTC. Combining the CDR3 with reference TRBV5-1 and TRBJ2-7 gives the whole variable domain KAGVTQTPRYLIKTRGQQVTLSCSPISGHRSVSWYQQTPGQGLQFLFEYFSETQRNKGNFPGRFSGRQFSNSRSEMNVSTLELGDSALYLCASSLARRGDYEQYFGPGTRLTVT.

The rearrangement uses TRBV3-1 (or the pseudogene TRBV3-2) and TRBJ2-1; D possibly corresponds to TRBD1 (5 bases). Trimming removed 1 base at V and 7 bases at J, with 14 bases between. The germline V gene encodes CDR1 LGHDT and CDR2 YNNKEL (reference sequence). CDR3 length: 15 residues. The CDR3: CASSQGVGRANEQFF. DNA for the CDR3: TGTGCCAGCAGCCAAGGGGTTGGCAGGGCGAATGAGCAGTTCTTC.

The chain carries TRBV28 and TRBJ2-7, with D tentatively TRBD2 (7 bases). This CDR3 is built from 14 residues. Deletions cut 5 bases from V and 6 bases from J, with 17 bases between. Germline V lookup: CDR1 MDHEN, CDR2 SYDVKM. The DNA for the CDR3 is TGTGCCAGCAGTGGGGGGGCCCCTCGGGGCGAGCAGTACTTC. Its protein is CASSGGAPRGEQYF.

The CDR3: CASSMAARGSNQPQHF. The CDR3, as DNA: TGTGCCAGTAGTATGGCGGCAAGGGGGAGCAATCAGCCCCAGCATTTT. The chain employs TRBV19 and TRBJ1-5, with D possibly being TRBD1 (6 bases). This CDR3 spans 16 amino acids. Germline V lookup: CDR1 LNHDA, CDR2 SQIVND (reference sequence). Trimming pared 3 bases from V and 1 base from J, leaving 13 bases between.

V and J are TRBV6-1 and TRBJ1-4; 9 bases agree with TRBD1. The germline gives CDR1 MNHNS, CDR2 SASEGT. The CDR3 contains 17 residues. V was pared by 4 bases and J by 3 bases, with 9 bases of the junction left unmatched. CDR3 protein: CASSGSYGTGSNEKLFF. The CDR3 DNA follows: TGTGCCAGCAGTGGAAGCTACGGGACAGGGTCTAATGAAAAACTGTTTTTT.

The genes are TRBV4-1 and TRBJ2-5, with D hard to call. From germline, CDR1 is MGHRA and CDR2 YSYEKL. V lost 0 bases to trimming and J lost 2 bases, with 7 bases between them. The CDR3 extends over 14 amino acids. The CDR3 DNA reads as TGCGCCAGCAGCCAAGATCCAGGTCAAGAGACCCAGTACTTC. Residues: CASSQDPGQETQYF.

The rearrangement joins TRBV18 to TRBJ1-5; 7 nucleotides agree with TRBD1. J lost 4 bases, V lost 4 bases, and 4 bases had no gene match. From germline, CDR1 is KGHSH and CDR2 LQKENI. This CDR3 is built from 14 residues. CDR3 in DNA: TGTGCCAGCTCACGGGGACAGCCAAATCAGCCCCAGCATTTT. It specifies CASSRGQPNQPQHF.

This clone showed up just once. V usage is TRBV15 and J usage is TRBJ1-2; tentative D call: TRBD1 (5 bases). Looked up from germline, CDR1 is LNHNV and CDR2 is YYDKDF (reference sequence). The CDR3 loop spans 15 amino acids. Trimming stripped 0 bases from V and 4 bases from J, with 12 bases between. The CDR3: CATSREQGMIYGYTF. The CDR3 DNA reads TGTGCCACCAGCAGAGAGCAGGGAATGATCTATGGCTACACCTTC.

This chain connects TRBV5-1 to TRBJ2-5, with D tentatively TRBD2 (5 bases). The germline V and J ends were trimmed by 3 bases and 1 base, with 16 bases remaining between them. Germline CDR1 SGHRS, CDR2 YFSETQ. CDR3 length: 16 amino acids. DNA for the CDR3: TGCGCCAGCAGCTGGAATACTCCGGGAAGCCAAGAGACCCAGTACTTC. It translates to CASSWNTPGSQETQYF.

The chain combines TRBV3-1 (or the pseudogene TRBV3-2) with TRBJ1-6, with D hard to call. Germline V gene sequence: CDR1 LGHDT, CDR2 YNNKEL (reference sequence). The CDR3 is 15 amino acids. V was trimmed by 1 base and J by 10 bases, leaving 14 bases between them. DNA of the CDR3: TGTGCCAGCAGCCAAGTGCGGACTGGTTCCTCACCCCTCCACTTT. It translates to CASSQVRTGSSPLHF.

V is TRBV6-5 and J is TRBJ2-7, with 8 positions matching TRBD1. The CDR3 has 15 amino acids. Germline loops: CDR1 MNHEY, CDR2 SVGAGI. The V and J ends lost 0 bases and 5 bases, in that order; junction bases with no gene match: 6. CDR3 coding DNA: TGTGCCAGCAGTTACTCTGAGACAGGGGTCAACGAGCAGTACTTC. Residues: CASSYSETGVNEQYF.

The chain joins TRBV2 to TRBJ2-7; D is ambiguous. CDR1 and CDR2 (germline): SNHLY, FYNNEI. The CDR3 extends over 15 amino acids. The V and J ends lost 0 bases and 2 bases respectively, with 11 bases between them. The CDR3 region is CASSEASSEAYEQYF. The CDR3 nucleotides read TGTGCCAGCAGTGAAGCTTCGAGTGAAGCCTACGAGCAGTACTTC.

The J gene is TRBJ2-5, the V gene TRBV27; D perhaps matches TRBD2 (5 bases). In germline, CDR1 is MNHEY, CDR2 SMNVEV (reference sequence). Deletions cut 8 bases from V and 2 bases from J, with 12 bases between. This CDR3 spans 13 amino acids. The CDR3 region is CASRNLAQETQYF. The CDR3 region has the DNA TGTGCCAGCCGGAATCTAGCACAAGAGACCCAGTACTTC.

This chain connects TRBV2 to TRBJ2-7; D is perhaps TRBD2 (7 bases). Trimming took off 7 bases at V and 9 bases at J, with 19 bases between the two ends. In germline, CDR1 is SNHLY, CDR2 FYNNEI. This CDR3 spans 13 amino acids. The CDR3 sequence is CASIIRPGGLQYF. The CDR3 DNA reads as TGTGCCAGCATAATTAGACCGGGGGGCCTGCAGTACTTC.

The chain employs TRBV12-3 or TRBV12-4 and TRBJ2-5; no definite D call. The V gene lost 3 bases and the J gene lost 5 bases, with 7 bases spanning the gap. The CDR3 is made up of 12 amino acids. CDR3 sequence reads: CASSLRWETQYF. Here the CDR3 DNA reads TGTGCCAGCAGTTTGAGGTGGGAGACCCAGTACTTC.

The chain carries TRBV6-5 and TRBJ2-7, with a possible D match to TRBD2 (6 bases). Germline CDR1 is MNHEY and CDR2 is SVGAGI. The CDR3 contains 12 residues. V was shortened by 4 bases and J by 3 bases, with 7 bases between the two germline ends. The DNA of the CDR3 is TGTGCCAGCAGTTCCGGGAGCTACGAGCAGTACTTC. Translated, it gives CASSSGSYEQYF.

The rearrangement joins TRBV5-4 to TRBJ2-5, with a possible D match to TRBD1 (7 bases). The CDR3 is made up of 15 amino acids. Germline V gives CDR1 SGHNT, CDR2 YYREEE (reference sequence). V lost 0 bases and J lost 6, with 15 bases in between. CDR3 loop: CASSLANRGGQTQYF. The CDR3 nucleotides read TGTGCCAGCAGCTTGGCCAACAGGGGAGGCCAGACCCAGTACTTC.

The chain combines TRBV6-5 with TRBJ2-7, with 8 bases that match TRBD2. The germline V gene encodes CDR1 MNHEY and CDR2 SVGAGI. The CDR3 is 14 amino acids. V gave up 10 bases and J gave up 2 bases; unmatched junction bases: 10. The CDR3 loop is CATDLAGLTYEQYF. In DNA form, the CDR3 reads TGTGCCACCGATTTAGCGGGACTCACCTACGAGCAGTACTTC.

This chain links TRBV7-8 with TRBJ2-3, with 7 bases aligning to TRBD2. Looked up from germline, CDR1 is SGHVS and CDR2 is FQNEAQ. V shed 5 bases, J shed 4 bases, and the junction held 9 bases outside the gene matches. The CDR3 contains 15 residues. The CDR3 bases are TGTGCCAGCAGCCGAGCGGGGATGGGAGCAGATACGCAGTATTTT. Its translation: CASSRAGMGADTQYF.

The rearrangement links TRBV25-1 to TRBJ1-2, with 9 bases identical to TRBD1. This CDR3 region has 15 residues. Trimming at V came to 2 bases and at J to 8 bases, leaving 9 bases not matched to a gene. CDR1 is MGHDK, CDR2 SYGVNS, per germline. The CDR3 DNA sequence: TGTGCCAGCAGTGAAGTAGGGACAGGGTACGGCGGCTACACCTTC. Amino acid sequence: CASSEVGTGYGGYTF.

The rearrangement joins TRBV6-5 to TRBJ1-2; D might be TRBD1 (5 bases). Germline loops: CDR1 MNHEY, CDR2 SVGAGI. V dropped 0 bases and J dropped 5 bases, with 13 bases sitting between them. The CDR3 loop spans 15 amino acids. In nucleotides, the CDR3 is TGTGCCAGCAGTTACTCGACAGCCCGGGGGTATGGCTACACCTTC. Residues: CASSYSTARGYGYTF.